Below, one T cell receptor (beta chain) is given with its context. Its cognate antigen is unknown. V dropped 6 bases and J dropped 5; count of bases not matched to a gene: 4. This CDR3 has 14 residues. Germline lookup yields CDR1 MNHNS and CDR2 SASEGT. The sample originates from a study of cytomegalovirus exposure and HLA in healthy donors. Overall study context: An early data release held about 85 million unique TCRs from HLA-typed donors.

With 60 Vbeta and 13 Jbeta primers, the PCR was carried out. In the original analysis: There were about 86 million unique TCR beta chains by a later count, and around 10 million of them were shared. Clones were read by immunoSEQ multiplex PCR, and TCRdb kept only the in-frame ones, dropping some. For V, J and clone size, that table is used; D and trimming come from the DNA. Among 200,000 or so clones listed, 80% to 85% were seen once. The study, taken as a whole, reports: Owing to their indistinguishability, certain V segments, notably TRBV6-2 and TRBV6-3, were excluded. Reportedly, TCR beta sequences accurately predicted HLA-A and HLA-B alleles in most subjects.

The sequence was obtained from a boy younger than 18 in good health and CMV-seronegative. The chain is built from TRBV6-1 and TRBJ1-4; 9 nucleotides agree with TRBD1. Source material: PBMCs. CDR3 nucleotides: TGTGCCAGCAGCGAACAGGGGGCAAATGAAAAACTGTTTTTT. The encoded protein is CASSEQGANEKLFF.